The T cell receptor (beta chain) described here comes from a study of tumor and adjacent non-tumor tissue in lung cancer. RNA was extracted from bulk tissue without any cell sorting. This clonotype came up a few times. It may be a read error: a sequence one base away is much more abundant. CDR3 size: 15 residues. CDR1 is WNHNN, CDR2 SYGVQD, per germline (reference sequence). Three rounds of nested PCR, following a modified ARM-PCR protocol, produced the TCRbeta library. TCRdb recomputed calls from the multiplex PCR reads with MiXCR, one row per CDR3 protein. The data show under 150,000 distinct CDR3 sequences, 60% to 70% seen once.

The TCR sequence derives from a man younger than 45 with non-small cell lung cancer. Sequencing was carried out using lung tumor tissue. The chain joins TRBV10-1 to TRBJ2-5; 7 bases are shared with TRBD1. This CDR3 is CVSSGGQNIRETQYF. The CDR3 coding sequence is TGCGTCAGCAGTGGGGGACAGAACATTCGAGAGACCCAGTACTTC.